This TCR beta chain derives from a study of control samples from healthy donors and cancer patients (dated by TCRdb to 2019 to 2021). Libraries were constructed by the immunoSEQ multiplex PCR assay. The immuneACCESS repertoire file appears here via TCRdb, limited to in-frame rearrangements. These files lack a portion of the clones; in checked studies, under half of the deficit traces to unresolved V genes, and the cause of the others is not known. This sample lists some 150,000 clones; 94% were detected once. Less than 15% of the sample goes to the ten largest clones. The V and J ends are trimmed by 4 bases and 2 bases, leaving 12 bases between them. Via the germline V gene, CDR1 is SGHDT and CDR2 YYEEEE. CDR3 length: 14 amino acids, cysteine to phenylalanine. CDR3 DNA only is kept here, 42 bases in frame from base 1. As to this clone: Its antigen remains undetermined. Base qualities were left out, and no much larger clone turns up one base away.

This TCR derives from a man aged 35 to 55 in good health. The sequencing sample was made of blood. Rearrangement joined TRBV5-6 to TRBJ1-1, with an unclear D gene assignment. The DNA reads as follows: TGTGCCAGCAGCGGACGACGCGAAAACACTGAAGCTTTCTTT. Its translation is CASSGRRENTEAFF.